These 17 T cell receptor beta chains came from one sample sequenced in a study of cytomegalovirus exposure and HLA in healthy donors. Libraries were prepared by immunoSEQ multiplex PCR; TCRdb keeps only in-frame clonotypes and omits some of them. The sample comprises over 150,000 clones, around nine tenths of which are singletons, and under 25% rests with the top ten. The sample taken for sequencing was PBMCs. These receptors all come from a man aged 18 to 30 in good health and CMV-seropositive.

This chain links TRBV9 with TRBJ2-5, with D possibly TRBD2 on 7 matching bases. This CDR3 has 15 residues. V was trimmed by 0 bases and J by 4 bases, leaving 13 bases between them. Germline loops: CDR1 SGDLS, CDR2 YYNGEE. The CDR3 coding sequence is TGTGCCAGCAGCGTAGGATGGGGGGGCCGAGAGACCCAGTACTTC. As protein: CASSVGWGGRETQYF.

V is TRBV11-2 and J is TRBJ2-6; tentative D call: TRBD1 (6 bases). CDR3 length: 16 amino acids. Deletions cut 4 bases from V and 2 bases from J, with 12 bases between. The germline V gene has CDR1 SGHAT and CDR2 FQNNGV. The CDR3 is CASSSLEGAGANVLTF. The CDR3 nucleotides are TGTGCCAGCAGCTCCCTAGAGGGGGCTGGGGCCAACGTCCTGACTTTC.

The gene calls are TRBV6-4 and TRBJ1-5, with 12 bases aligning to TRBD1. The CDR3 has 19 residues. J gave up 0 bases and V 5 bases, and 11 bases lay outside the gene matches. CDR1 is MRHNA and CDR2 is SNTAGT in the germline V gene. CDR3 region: CASSSPRDRGPYSNQPQHF. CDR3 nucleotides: TGTGCCAGCAGTTCTCCCCGGGACAGGGGGCCTTATAGCAATCAGCCCCAGCATTTT.

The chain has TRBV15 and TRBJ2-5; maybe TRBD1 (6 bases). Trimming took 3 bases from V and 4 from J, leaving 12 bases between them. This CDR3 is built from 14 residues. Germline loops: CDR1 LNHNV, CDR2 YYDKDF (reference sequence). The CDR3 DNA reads TGTGCCACCAGCAGCAGGGGTAAGGCAGAGACCCAGTACTTC. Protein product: CATSSRGKAETQYF.

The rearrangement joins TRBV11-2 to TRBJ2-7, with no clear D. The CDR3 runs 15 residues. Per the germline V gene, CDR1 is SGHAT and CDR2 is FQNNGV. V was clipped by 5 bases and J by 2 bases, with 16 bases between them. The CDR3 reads CASSLGRSAAYEQYF. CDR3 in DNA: TGTGCCAGCAGCCTAGGCCGCAGCGCCGCCTACGAGCAGTACTTC.

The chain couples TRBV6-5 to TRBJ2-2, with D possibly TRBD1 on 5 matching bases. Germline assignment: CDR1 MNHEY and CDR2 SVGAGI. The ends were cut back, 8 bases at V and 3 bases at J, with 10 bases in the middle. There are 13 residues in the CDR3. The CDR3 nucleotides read TGTGCCAGCGTGGACACGGACACCGGGGAGCTGTTTTTT. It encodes CASVDTDTGELFF.

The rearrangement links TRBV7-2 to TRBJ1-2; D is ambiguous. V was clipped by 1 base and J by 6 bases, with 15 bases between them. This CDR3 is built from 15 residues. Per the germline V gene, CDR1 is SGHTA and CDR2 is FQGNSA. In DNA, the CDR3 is TGTGCCAGCAGCTTAGGGCAGCGGAAACGGGATGGCTACACCTTC. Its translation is CASSLGQRKRDGYTF.

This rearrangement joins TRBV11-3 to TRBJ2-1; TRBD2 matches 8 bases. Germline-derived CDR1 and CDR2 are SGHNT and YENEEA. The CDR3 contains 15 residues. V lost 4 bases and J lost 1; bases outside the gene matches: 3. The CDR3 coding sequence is TGTGCCAGCAGCTCGGGAGGGGGGTCCTACAATGAGCAGTTCTTC. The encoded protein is CASSSGGGSYNEQFF.

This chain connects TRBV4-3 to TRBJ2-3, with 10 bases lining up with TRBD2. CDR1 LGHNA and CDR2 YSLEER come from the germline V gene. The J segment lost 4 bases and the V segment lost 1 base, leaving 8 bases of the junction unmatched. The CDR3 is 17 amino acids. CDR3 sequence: CASSQAASAGGADTQYF. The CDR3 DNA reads TGCGCCAGCAGCCAAGCCGCCTCAGCGGGAGGGGCAGATACGCAGTATTTT.

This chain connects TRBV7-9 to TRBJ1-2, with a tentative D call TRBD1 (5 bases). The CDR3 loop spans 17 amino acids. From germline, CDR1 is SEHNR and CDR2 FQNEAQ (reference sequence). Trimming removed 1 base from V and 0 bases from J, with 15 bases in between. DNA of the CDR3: TGTGCCAGCAGCTTAGGAAGCCCGGGGGAAGCTAACTATGGCTACACCTTC. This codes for CASSLGSPGEANYGYTF. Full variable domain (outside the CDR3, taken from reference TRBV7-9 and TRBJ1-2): DTGVSQNPRHKITKRGQNVTFRCDPISEHNRLYWYRQTLGQGPEFLTYFQNEAQLEKSRLLSDRFSAERPKGSFSTLEIQRTEQGDSAMYLCASSLGSPGEANYGYTFGSGTRLTVV.

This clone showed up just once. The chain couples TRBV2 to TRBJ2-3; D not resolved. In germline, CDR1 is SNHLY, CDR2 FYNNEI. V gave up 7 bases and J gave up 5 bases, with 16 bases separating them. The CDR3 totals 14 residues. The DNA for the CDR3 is TGTGCCAGCACCACGCTGGGTCAGGAAGATACGCAGTATTTT. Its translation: CASTTLGQEDTQYF.

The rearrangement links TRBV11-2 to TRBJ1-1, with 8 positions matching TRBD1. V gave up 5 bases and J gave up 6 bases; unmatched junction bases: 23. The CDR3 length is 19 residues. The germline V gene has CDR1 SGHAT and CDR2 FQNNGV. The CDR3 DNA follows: TGTGCCAGCAGCCCGTACGGGGGGTACCAACCGGGACAGGAGTCTGAAGCTTTCTTT. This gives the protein CASSPYGGYQPGQESEAFF.

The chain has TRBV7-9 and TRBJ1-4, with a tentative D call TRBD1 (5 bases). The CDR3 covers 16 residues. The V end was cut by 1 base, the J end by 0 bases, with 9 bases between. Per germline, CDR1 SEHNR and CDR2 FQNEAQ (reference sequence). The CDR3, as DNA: TGTGCCAGCAGCTTAGGACAGACTGCAACTAATGAAAAACTGTTTTTT. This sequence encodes CASSLGQTATNEKLFF.

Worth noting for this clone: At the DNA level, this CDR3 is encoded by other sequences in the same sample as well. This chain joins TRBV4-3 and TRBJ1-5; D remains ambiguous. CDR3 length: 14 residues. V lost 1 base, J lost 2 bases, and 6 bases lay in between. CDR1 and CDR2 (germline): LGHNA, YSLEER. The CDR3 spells CASSQGQGNQPQHF. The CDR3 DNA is TGCGCCAGCAGCCAAGGGCAGGGCAATCAGCCCCAGCATTTT.

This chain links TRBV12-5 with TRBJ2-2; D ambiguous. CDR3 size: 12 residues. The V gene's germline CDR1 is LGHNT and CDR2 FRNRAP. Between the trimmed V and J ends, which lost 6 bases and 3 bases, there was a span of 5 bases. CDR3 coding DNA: TGTGCTAGTGGCCCTCACACCGGGGAGCTGTTTTTT. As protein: CASGPHTGELFF.

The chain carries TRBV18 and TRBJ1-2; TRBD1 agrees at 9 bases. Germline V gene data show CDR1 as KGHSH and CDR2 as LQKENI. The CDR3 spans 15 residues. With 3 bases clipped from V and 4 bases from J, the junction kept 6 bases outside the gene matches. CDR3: CASSPGQGMGYGYTF. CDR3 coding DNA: TGTGCCAGCTCACCGGGACAGGGAATGGGCTATGGCTACACCTTC.

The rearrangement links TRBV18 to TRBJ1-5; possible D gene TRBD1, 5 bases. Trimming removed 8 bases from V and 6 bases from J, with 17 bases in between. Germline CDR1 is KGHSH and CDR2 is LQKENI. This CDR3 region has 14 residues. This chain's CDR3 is CASGTGGESQPQHF. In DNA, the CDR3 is TGTGCCAGCGGAACCGGGGGTGAATCTCAGCCCCAGCATTTT.